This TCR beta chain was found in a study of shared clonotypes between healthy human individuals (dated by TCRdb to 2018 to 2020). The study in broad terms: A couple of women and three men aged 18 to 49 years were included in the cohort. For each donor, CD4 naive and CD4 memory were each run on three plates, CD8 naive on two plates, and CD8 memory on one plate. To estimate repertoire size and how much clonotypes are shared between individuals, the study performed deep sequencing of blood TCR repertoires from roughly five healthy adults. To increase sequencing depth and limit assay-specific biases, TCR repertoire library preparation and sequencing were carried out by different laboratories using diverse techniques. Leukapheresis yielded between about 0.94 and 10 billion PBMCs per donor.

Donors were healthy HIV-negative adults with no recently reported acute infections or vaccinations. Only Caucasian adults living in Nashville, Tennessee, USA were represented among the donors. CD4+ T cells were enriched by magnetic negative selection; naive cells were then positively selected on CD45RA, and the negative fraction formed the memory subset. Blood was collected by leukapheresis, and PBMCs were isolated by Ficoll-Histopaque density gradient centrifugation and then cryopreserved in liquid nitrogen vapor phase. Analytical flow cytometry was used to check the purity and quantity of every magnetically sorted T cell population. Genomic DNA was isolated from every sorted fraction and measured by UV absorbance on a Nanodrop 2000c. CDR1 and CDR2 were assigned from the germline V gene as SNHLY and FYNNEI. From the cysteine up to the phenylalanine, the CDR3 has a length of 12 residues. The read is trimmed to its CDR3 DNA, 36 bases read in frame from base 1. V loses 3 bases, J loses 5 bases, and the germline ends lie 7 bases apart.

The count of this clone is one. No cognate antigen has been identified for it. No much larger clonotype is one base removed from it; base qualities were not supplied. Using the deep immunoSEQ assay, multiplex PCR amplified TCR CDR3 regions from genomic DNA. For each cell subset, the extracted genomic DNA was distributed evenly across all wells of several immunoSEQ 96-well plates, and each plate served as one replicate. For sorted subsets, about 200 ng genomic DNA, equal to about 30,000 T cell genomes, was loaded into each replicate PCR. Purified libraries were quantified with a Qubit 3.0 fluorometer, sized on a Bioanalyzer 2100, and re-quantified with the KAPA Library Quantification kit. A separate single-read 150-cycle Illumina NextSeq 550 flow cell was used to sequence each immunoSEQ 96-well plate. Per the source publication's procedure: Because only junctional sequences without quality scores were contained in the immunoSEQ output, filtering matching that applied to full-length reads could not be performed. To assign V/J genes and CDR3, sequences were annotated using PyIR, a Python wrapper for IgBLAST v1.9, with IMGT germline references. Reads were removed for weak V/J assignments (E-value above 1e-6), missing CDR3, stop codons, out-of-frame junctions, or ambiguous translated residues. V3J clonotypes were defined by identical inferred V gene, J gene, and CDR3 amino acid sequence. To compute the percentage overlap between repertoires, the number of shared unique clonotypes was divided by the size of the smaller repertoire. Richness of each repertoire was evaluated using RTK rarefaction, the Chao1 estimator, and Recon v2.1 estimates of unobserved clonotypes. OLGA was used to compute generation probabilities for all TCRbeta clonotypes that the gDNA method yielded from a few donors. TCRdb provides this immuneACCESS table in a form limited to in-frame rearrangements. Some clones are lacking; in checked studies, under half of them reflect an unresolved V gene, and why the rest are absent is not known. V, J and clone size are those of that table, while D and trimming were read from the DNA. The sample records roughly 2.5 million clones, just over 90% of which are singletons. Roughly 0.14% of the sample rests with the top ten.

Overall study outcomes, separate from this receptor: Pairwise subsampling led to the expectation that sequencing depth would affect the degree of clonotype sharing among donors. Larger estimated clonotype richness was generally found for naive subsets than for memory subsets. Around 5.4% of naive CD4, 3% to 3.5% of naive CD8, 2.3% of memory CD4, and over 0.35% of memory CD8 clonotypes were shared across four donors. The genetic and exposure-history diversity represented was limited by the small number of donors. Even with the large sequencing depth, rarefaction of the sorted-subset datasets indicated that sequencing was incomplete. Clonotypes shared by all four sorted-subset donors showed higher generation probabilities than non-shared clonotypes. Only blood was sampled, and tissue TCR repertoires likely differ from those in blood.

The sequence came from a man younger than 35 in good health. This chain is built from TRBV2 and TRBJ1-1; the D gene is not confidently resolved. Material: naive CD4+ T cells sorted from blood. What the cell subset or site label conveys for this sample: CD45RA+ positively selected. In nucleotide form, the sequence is TGTGCCAGCAGTGACGAAGGTACTGAAGCTTTCTTT. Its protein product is CASSDEGTEAFF.